This T cell receptor beta chain was sequenced in a study of blood T cells in healthy people across ages. Findings and limits, study-wide: Significant beta diversity loss was already apparent by age around 36, declining roughly linearly. Correlation between TCR beta diversity and naive T cell percentage was strong.

Next came a second PCR, run for about 7 to 12 cycles, which used a sample-barcoded 5' primer along with a J-beta primer mix. In TCRdb, the 5' RACE reads were re-called with MiXCR into one record per CDR3 protein. The table lists hundreds of thousands of distinct CDR3 sequences, around 50% of them singletons, with approximately 15% in the top ten. The V segment lost 2 bases and the J segment 0 bases; nucleotides outside the gene matches: 4. There are 17 residues in the CDR3. Per germline, CDR1 LGHNA and CDR2 YSLEER. Ranging in age from about 6 to 95, the donors were healthy Caucasian individuals from Russia. Notes on this clonotype: Its antigen is still unknown.

V is TRBV4-3 and J is TRBJ2-6; 7 bases line up with TRBD1. Sequenced sample: blood. This sequence originates from a woman aged 80 or older in good health. The CDR3 DNA reads TGCGCCAGCAGCCAACTGACAGGGAGCTCTGGGGCCAACGTCCTGACTTTC. Translated: CASSQLTGSSGANVLTF.